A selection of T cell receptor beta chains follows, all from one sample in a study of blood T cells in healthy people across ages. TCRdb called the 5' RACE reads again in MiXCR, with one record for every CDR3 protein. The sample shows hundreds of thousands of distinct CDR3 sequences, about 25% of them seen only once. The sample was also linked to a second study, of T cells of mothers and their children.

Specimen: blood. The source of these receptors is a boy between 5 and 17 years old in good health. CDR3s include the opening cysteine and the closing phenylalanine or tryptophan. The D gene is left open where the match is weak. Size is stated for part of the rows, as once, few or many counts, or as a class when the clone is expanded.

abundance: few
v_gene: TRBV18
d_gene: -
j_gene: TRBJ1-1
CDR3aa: CASSPPRPRGAAEAFF
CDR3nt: TGTGCCAGCTCACCACCCCGTCCGAGGGGCGCCGCTGAAGCTTTCTTT

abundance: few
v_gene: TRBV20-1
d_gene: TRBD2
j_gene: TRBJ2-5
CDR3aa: CSAPPLTLLARQETQYF
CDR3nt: TGCAGTGCCCCTCCCCTTACCCTACTAGCGCGCCAAGAGACCCAGTACTTC

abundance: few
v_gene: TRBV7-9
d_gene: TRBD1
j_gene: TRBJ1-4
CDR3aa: CASSPKGQGPGEKLFF
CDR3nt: TGTGCCAGCAGCCCGAAAGGACAGGGGCCCGGTGAAAAACTGTTTTTT

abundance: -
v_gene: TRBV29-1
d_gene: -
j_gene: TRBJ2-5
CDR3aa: CSVEGGHQETQYF
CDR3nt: TGCAGCGTTGAAGGTGGGCACCAAGAGACCCAGTACTTC

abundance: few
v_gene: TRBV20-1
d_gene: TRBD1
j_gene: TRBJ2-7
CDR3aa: CSARGTGGGEQYF
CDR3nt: TGCAGTGCTAGAGGGACAGGGGGCGGGGAGCAGTACTTC

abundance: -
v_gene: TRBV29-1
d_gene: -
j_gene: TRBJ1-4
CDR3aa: CSVGGTLSEKLFF
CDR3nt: TGCAGCGTAGGCGGGACCCTGTCGGAAAAACTGTTTTTT

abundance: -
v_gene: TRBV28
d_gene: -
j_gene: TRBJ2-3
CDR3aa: CASSLSGRELYHDTDTQYF
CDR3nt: TGTGCCAGCAGTCTATCGGGCAGGGAATTATATCATGACACAGATACGCAGTATTTT

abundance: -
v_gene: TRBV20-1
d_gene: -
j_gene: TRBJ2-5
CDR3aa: CSARDLWVEETQYF
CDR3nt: TGCAGTGCTAGAGACCTATGGGTCGAAGAGACCCAGTACTTC

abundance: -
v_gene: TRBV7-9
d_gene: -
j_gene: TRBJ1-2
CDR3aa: CASSIRTVNYGYTF
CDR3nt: TGTGCCAGCAGCATCCGGACAGTTAACTATGGCTACACCTTC

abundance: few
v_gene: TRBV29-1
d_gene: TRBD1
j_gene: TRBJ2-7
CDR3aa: CSVRQGADEQYF
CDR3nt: TGCAGCGTTAGACAGGGGGCGGACGAGCAGTACTTC

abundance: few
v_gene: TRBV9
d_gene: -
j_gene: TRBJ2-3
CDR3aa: CASSVYGGGTDTQYF
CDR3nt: TGTGCCAGCAGCGTGTACGGAGGGGGCACAGATACGCAGTATTTT

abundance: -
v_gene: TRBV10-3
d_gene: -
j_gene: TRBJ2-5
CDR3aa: CAISRDSQESQYF
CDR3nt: TGTGCCATCAGTCGGGACTCACAAGAGTCCCAGTACTTC

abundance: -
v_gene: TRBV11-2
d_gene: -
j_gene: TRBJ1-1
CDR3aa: CASSLMRRNTEAFF
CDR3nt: TGTGCCAGCAGCTTAATGAGGAGAAACACTGAAGCTTTCTTT

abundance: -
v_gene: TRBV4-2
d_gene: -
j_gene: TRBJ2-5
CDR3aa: CASSQEPGVGQETQYF
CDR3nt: TGTGCCAGCAGCCAAGAGCCGGGAGTGGGTCAAGAGACCCAGTACTTC

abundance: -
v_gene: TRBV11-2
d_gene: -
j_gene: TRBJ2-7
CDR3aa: CASSLIQFSYEQYF
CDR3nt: TGTGCCAGCAGCTTAATACAGTTTTCCTACGAGCAGTACTTC

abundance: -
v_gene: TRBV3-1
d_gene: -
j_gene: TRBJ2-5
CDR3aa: CASSSFSRQETQYF
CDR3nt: TGTGCCAGCAGCTCCTTCTCCAGGCAAGAGACCCAGTACTTC

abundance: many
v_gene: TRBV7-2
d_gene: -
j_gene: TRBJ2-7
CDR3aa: CASSPTRPTDEQYF
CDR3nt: TGTGCCAGCAGCCCGACGAGGCCCACTGACGAGCAGTACTTC

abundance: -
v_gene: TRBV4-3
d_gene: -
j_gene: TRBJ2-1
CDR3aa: CASSQDRLLGSVFF
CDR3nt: TGCGCCAGCAGCCAAGACCGATTACTAGGAAGCGTATTCTTC

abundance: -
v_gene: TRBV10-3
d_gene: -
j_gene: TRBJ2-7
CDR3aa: CAIGVSEQYF
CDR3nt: TGTGCCATAGGAGTCTCCGAGCAGTACTTC

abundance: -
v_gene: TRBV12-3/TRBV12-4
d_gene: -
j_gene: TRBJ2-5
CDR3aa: CASTRGGGETQYF
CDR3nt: TGTGCCAGCACCCGAGGGGGGGGAGAGACCCAGTACTTC

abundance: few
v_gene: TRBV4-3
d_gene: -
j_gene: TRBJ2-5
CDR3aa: CASSHPGVRSQETQYF
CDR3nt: TGCGCCAGCAGCCACCCAGGGGTGCGGTCCCAAGAGACCCAGTACTTC

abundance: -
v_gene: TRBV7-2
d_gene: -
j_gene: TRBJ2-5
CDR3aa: CASTLQRETQYF
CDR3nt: TGTGCCAGCACCCTACAAAGGGAGACCCAGTACTTC

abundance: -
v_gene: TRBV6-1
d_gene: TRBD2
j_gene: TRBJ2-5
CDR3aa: CASSQPGLAESYQETQYF
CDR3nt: TGTGCCAGCAGTCAGCCGGGACTAGCGGAGTCGTACCAAGAGACCCAGTACTTC

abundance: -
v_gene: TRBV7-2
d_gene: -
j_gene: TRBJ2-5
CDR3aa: CASSLRLETQYF
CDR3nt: TGTGCCAGCAGCTTACGGCTAGAGACCCAGTACTTC

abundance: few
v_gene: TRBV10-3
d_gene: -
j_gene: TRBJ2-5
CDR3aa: CANRIDRPQETQYF
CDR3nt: TGTGCCAACAGGATCGATAGACCCCAAGAGACCCAGTACTTC

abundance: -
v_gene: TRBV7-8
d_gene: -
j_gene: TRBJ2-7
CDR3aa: CASSRGGVSYEQYF
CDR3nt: TGTGCCAGCTCCAGGGGGGGAGTGTCCTACGAGCAGTACTTC

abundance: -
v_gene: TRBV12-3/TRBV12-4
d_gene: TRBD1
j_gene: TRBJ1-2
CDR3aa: CASSFRGTNYGYTF
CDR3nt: TGTGCCAGCAGTTTCAGGGGGACTAACTATGGCTACACCTTC

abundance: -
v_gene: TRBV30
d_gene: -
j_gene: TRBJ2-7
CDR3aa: CAWRMTGSYEQYF
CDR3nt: TGTGCCTGGAGAATGACAGGCTCCTACGAGCAGTACTTC

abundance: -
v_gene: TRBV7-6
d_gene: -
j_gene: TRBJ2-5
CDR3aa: CASSFVSAQETQYF
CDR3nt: TGTGCCAGCAGCTTTGTCTCAGCCCAAGAGACCCAGTACTTC

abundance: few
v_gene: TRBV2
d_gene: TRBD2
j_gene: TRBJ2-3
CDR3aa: CANGGLAGITDTQYF
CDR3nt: TGTGCCAACGGTGGACTAGCGGGGATCACAGACACGCAGTATTTT

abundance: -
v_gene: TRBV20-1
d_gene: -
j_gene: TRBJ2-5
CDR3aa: CSARVAKTSPETQYF
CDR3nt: TGCAGTGCTAGAGTTGCTAAGACTAGTCCAGAGACCCAGTACTTC

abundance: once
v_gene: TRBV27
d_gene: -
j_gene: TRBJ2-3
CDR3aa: CASSTYGASTDTQYF
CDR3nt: TGTGCCAGCAGTACGTACGGGGCTAGCACAGATACGCAGTATTTT

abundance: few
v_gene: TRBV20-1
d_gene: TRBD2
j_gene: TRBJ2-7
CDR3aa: CSARDPLAGILYEQYF
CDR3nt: TGCAGTGCTAGAGATCCACTAGCGGGCATCCTCTACGAGCAGTACTTC

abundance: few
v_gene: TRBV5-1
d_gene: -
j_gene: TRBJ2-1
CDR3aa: CASRPDGHNEQFF
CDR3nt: TGCGCCAGCAGGCCCGACGGCCACAATGAGCAGTTCTTC

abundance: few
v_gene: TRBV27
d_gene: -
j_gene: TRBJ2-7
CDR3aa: CASSLSAELPEQYF
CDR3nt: TGTGCCAGCAGTTTATCGGCTGAATTGCCCGAGCAGTACTTC

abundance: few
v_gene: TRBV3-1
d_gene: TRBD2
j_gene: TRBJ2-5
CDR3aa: CASSPLAGGKTQYF
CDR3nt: TGTGCCAGCAGCCCACTAGCGGGGGGGAAGACCCAGTACTTC

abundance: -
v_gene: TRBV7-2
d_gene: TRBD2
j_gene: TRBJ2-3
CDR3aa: CASSSSGGGARDTQYF
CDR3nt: TGTGCCAGCAGCTCCTCGGGCGGGGGGGCCAGAGATACGCAGTATTTT

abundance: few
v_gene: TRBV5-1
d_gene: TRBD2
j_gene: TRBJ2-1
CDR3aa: CASRGLAGITYYNEQFF
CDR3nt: TGCGCCAGCAGGGGTCTAGCGGGAATTACCTACTACAATGAGCAGTTCTTC

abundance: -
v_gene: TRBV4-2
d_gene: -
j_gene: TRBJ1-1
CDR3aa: CASSQRTGRTEAFF
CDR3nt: TGTGCCAGCAGCCAAAGAACAGGGAGAACTGAAGCTTTCTTT

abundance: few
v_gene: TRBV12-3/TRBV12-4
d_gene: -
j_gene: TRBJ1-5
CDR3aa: CASSSLTVANQPQHF
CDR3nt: TGTGCCAGCAGTTCTCTGACAGTGGCAAATCAGCCCCAGCATTTT

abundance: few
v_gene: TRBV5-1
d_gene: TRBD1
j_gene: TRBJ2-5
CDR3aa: CASSGGQGRAETQYF
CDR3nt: TGCGCCAGCAGCGGCGGACAGGGAAGAGCAGAGACCCAGTACTTC

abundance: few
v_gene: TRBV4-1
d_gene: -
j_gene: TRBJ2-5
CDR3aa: CASSHAGHRQETQYF
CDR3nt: TGCGCCAGCAGCCACGCGGGACACCGCCAAGAGACCCAGTACTTC

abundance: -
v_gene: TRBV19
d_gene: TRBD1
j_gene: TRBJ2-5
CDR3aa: CASSTTHSDRGQETQYF
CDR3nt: TGTGCCAGTAGTACGACGCACTCGGACAGGGGCCAAGAGACCCAGTACTTC

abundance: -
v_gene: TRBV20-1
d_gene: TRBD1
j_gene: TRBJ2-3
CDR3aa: CSAGTGGPDTQYF
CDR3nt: TGCAGTGCGGGGACAGGGGGCCCAGATACGCAGTATTTT

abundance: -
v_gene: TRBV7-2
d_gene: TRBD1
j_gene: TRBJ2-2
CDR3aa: CASSITTGGHTGELFF
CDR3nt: TGTGCCAGCAGCATAACGACAGGGGGCCACACCGGGGAGCTGTTTTTT

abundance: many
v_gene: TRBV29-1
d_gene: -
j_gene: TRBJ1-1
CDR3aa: CSVEGGMNTEAFF
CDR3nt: TGCAGCGTCGAAGGGGGAATGAACACTGAAGCTTTCTTT

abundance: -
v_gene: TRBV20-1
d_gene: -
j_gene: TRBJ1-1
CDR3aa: CSASSLGAYTEAFF
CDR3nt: TGCAGTGCTAGCTCGCTGGGAGCCTACACTGAAGCTTTCTTT

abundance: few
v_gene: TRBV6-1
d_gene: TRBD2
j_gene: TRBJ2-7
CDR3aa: CASSSSGSRYEQYF
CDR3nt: TGTGCCAGCAGTTCTAGCGGGAGTCGCTACGAGCAGTACTTC

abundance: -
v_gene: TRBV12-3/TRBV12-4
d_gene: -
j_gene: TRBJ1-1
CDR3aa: CASFPGGAAEAFF
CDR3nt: TGTGCCAGCTTTCCCGGTGGGGCGGCTGAAGCTTTCTTT

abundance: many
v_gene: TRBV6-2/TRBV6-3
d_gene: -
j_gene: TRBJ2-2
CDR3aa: CASSYSMETGELFF
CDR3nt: TGTGCCAGCAGTTACTCGATGGAAACCGGGGAGCTGTTTTTT

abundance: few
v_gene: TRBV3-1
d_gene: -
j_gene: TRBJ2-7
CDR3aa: CASSQEWEGQGQNYEQYF
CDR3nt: TGTGCCAGCAGCCAAGAATGGGAGGGGCAGGGGCAAAATTACGAGCAGTACTTC

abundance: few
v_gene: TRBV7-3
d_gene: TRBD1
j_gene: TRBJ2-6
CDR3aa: CASSSNRGLNSGANVLTF
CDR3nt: TGTGCCAGCAGCTCCAACAGGGGGCTGAACTCTGGGGCCAACGTCCTGACTTTC

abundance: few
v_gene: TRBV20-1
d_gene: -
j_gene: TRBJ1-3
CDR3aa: CSARGTASSGNTIYF
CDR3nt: TGCAGTGCTAGAGGGACGGCATCCTCTGGAAACACCATATATTTT

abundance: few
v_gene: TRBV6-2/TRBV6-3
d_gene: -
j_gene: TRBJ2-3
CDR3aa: CASSYDTGNYEQYF
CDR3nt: TGTGCCAGCAGTTATGACACTGGGAACTACGAGCAGTACTTT

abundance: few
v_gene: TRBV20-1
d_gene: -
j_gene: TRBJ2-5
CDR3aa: CSARLLAKQETQYF
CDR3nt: TGCAGTGCTAGGTTGCTAGCTAAGCAAGAGACCCAGTACTTC

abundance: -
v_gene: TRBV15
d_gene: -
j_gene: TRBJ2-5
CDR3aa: CATSRVHGNQETQYF
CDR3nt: TGTGCCACCAGCAGAGTCCATGGGAACCAAGAGACCCAGTACTTC

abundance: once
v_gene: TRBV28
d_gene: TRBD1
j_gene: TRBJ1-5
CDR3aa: CASGRGQGLSNQPQHF
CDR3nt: TGTGCCAGTGGGCGGGGACAGGGGTTGAGCAATCAGCCCCAGCATTTT